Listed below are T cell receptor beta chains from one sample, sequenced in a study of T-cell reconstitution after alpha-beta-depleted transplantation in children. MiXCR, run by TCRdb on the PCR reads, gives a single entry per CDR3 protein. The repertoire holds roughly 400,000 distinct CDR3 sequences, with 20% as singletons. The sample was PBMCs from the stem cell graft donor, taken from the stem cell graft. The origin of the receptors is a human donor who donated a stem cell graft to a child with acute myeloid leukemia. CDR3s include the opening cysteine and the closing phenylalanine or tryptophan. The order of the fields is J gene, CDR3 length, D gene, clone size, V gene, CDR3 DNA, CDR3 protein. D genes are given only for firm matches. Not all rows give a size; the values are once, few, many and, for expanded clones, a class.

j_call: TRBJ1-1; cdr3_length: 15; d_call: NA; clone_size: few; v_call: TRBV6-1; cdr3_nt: TGTGCCAGCAGTGTGTCGGGAATCTTGAACACTGAAGCTTTCTTT; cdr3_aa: CASSVSGILNTEAFF
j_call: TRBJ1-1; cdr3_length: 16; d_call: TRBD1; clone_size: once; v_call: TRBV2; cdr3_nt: TGTGCCAGCAGACTAAACCTCAGGGGGCAAGGGACTGAAGCTTTCTTT; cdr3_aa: CASRLNLRGQGTEAFF
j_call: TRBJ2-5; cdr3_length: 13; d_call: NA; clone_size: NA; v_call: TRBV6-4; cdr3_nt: TGTGCCAGCAGCGCCTCGGTGGAAGAGACCCAGTACTTC; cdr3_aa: CASSASVEETQYF
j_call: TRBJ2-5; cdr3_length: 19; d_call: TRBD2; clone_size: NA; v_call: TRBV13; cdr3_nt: TGTACCAGCAGCCCTGTTCCCGGACTAGCGGAAGTATTCCAAGAGACCCAGTACTTC; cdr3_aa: CTSSPVPGLAEVFQETQYF
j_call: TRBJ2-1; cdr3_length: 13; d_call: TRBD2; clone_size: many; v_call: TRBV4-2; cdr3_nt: TGTGCCAGCAGCCAAGGGAGGGAGGGTGAGCAGTTCTTC; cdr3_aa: CASSQGREGEQFF
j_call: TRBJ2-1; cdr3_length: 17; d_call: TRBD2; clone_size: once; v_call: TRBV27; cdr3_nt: TGTGCCAGCATGCAGCTAGCGGGAGGGCCTCTCTACAATGAGCAGTTCTTC; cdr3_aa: CASMQLAGGPLYNEQFF
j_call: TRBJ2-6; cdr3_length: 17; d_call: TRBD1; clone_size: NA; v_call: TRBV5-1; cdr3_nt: TGCGCCAGCAGCTACGGGACAGACTTTGAAGGGGCCAACGTCCTGACTTTC; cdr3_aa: CASSYGTDFEGANVLTF
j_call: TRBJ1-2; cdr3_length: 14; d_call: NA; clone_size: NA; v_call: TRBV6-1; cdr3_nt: TGTGCCAGCAGTCGTATGACAGCTAACTATGGCTACACCTTC; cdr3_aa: CASSRMTANYGYTF
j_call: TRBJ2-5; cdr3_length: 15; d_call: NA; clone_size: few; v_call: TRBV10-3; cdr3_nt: TGTGCCATCAGTGAGTCTGACCTTCCAGGAGAGACCCAGTACTTC; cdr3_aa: CAISESDLPGETQYF
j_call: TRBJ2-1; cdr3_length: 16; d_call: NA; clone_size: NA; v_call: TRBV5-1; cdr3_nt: TGCGCCAGCAGCTTTCAACAGGCGGGCTCCTACAATGAGCAGTTCTTC; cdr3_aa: CASSFQQAGSYNEQFF
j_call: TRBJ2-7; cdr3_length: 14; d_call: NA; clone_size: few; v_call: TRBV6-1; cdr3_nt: TGTGCCAGCAGGTGGGGACTGAGCTCCTACGAGCAGTACTTC; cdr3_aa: CASRWGLSSYEQYF
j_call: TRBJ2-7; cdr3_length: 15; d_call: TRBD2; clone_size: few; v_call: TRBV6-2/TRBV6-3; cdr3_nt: TGTGCCAGCAGTCCTCTGGGGGGGAGCTCCTACGAGCAGTACTTC; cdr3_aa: CASSPLGGSSYEQYF
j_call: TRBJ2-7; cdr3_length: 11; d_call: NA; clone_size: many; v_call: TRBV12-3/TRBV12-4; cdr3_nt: TGTGCCAGCAGTACCCCCTACGAGCAGTACTTC; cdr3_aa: CASSTPYEQYF